This T cell receptor beta chain was captured by sequencing in a study of T cell repertoires in cytomegalovirus infection. Study-wide background: Public TCR beta signature analysis indicated the presence of both CMV infection and matching HLA type.

CDR3 length equals 16 residues. Per germline, CDR1 SEHNR and CDR2 FQNEAQ (reference sequence). The J segment lost 10 bases and the V segment lost 4 bases, leaving 12 bases of the junction unmatched. General study points: Ex vivo, HLA-C-restricted CMV-specific TCR beta clonotypes prevailed over the rest of the response.

TCRdb reprocessed the reads with MiXCR, giving one entry per CDR3 protein. The sample has approximately 110,000 distinct CDR3 sequences, about a tenth seen once; the top ten hold about 32%. Ten or more counts support this clonotype. The target antigen is unknown. The receptor's source is a human donor in good health (CMV status not recorded). Some clones in this sample may be carry-over from other donors' samples. V gene TRBV7-9 combines with J gene TRBJ1-6; 8 bases line up with TRBD1. The sequencing sample was made of PBMCs, sequenced either directly or after in vitro stimulation (not recorded which). Written as DNA, the CDR3 is TGTGCCAGCAGCTCAGTCGGGACAGGAGGTCCCTCACCCCTCCACTTT. The encoded protein is CASSSVGTGGPSPLHF. Variable domain in full (rest from reference TRBV7-9 and TRBJ1-6): DTGVSQNPRHKITKRGQNVTFRCDPISEHNRLYWYRQTLGQGPEFLTYFQNEAQLEKSRLLSDRFSAERPKGSFSTLEIQRTEQGDSAMYLCASSSVGTGGPSPLHFGNGTRLTVT.